Listed here is a single TCR beta chain. This record comes from a study of OX40 agonist ivuxolimab in advanced cancers. Data came from immunoSEQ multiplex PCR; TCRdb stores just in-frame clones and leaves some out. This repertoire shows roughly 80,000 clones, roughly 84% found once; its top ten account for around 7.5%. Trimming removed 0 bases at V and 8 bases at J, with 20 bases between. Germline CDR1 is SGHDT and CDR2 is YYEEEE. The length of the CDR3 is 16 residues. This chain uses TRBV5-6 with TRBJ1-2; a weak D match, TRBD1 (5 bases). The clonotype was recovered from an adult with an advanced solid tumor such as melanoma, head and neck, liver or kidney cancer. This specimen was CD4+ or CD8+ T cells sorted from blood, taken in a trial of the OX40 agonist ivuxolimab. CDR3 loop: CASSLGRGSNSRGYTF. Written as DNA, the CDR3 is TGTGCCAGCAGCTTGGGTCGGGGCAGCAACTCGCGGGGCTACACCTTC.